This T cell receptor (beta chain) was found in a study of blood T cell repertoires in COVID-19. Study context: The study drew acute and convalescent COVID-19 samples from the United States, Italy and Spain. The analysed material was cDNA or gDNA that came from T cells, B-cell-depleted T cells, or PBMCs.

As processed by the authors: Estimation of nucleated cell counts relied on the amplification of reference gene primers. The protocol was immunoSEQ multiplex PCR, while the TCRdb copy is restricted to in-frame clones and leaves out a portion. The DNA gave D and trimming, while V, J and clone size come from that table. The sample carries approximately 150,000 clones, 70% to 90% recorded once. The CDR3 has 15 amino acids. Germline lookup yields CDR1 MGHRA and CDR2 YSYEKL. V gave up 3 bases and J gave up 2 bases, with 11 bases separating them. This clone appeared a single time. During active infection, Seattle patients enrolled and were then monitored through disease.

This chain links TRBV4-1 with TRBJ1-3; possible D gene TRBD1, 6 bases. Sequences were obtained from peripheral blood. The source is a woman older than 75 with COVID-19, enrolled during active disease. The CDR3 sequence: CASSHRGGTGNTIYF. In DNA form, the CDR3 reads TGCGCCAGCAGCCACAGGGGTGGTACTGGAAACACCATATATTTT.